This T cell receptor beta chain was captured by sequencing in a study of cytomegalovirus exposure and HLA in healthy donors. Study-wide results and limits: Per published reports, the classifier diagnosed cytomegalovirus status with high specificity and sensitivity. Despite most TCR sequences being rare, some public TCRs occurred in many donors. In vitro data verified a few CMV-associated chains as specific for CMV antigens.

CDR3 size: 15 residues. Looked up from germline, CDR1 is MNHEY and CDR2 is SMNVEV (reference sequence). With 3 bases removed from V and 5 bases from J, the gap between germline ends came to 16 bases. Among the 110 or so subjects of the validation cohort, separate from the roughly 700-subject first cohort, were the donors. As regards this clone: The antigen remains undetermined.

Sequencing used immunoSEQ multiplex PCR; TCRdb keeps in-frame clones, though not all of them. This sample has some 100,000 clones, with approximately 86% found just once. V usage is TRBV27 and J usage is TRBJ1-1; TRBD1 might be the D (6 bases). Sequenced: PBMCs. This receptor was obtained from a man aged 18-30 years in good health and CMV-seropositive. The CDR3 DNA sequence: TGTGCCAGCAGTTTTACAGGGTTGGTGAGAACTGAAGCTTTCTTT. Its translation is CASSFTGLVRTEAFF.